The TCR beta chain described here comes from a study of control samples from healthy donors and cancer patients. This clone was seen a handful of times. Produced via immunoSEQ multiplex PCR; TCRdb's table is partial and in-frame only. The table records 85,000 to 100,000 clones, about four fifths of them present only once. Trimming shortened V by 4 bases and J by 1 base, and 11 bases separated the two germline ends. CDR3 length equals 14 residues. Looked up from germline, CDR1 is SGHRS and CDR2 is YFSETQ. This clonotype was obtained from a man aged 55 to 69 in good health. The sequencing sample was made of blood. The genes are TRBV5-1 and TRBJ1-1; a possible D gene is TRBD1 (5 bases). This chain's CDR3 is CASSRDPENTEAFF. In nucleotides, the CDR3 is TGCGCCAGCAGCAGGGACCCCGAGAACACTGAAGCTTTCTTT.